This TCR beta chain was sequenced in a study of post-analysis software for immune sequencing data (dated by TCRdb to the mid-2010s). At the level of the whole study: Recorded disease courses included relapsing-remitting, secondary progressive and progressive-relapsing multiple sclerosis, with some patients lacking subtype annotation. The patient repertoires were set against about 10 previously published healthy control repertoires from donors whose ages ranged from roughly 6 to 27 years. A subset of samples was prepared in parallel using single-end sample barcoding, then pooled and co-amplified after Illumina adapter ligation.

The library relied on PCR. Sequenced on an Illumina HiSeq 2500. Unique molecular identifiers were incorporated into TCR beta cDNA libraries to reduce PCR and sequencing biases. Every 1 to 10 million input T cells yielded roughly 0.5 million cDNA molecules, meaning each molecule approximated one T cell. The patient libraries were prepared and sequenced using the same protocol as the earlier healthy control dataset. Within a given batch, samples were prepared together, multiplexed and sequenced on the same HiSeq lane. The paper's data handling went like this. Raw barcoded reads were processed with MIGEC, and single-read molecular identifier groups were discarded before consensus assembly and CDR3 extraction. VDJtools was used for post-analysis of the clonotype tables, and diversity was normalized by down-sampling every dataset to the size of the smallest sample. In repertoire overlap clustering, CDR3 amino acid sequences, but not nucleotide sequences, were matched to correct batch-related cross-sample contamination. TCRdb passed the public sequencing reads through fastp at Q25 and MiXCR, retaining productive beta sequences. Rows are combined by CDR3 protein, so each entry shows the most common genes and DNA. The V and J calls were determined by TCRdb, not by the authors. Here the sample has roughly 870,000 distinct CDR3 sequences; roughly 50% occur a single time. About 4.8% of the sample goes to the ten largest clones.

Turning to this clonotype: Its antigen remains undetermined. Base qualities are not at hand, and no much larger clone is one base apart.

Overall study results and their limits: The multiple sclerosis patient group was slightly younger than the control group. When samples were clustered directly using the F measure, samples prepared in the same batch co-clustered strongly, which prompted a batch-effect correction. Patients showed significantly higher frequencies than controls for about 5 TRBV segments, among them TRBV5-6, TRBV5-1 and TRBV20-1. Normalized Chao1 diversity was significantly lower in multiple sclerosis patients than controls, suggesting substantial peripheral T-cell clonal expansion.

Including the terminal cysteine and phenylalanine, the CDR3 comprises 16 residues. CDR3 DNA is the only sequence kept; it has 48 bases, read in frame from the first base. From a lookup of the germline V gene, CDR1 and CDR2 are SGHRS and YFSETQ. At the junction V is shortened by 3 bases and J by 0 bases, with 16 bases in between. To demonstrate the VDJtools post-analysis software, TCR beta repertoires were profiled from the peripheral blood of more than 10 young patients with multiple sclerosis. The multiple sclerosis patients were children and adolescents between about 6 and 16 years of age. The sequencing sample was made of blood. Here the chain combines TRBV5-1 and TRBJ2-7; tentative D gene TRBD1, with 7 bases matching. This TCR was recovered from a girl between 5 and 17 years old with multiple sclerosis. The bases are TGCGCCAGCAGCTCGCCTCCAGGGGGGCTCTCCTACGAGCAGTACTTC. Translation gives CASSSPPGGLSYEQYF. Beyond the CDR3, the reference TRBV5-1 and TRBJ2-7 genes provide the residues; the full variable domain reads: KAGVTQTPRYLIKTRGQQVTLSCSPISGHRSVSWYQQTPGQGLQFLFEYFSETQRNKGNFPGRFSGRQFSNSRSEMNVSTLELGDSALYLCASSSPPGGLSYEQYFGPGTRLTVT.